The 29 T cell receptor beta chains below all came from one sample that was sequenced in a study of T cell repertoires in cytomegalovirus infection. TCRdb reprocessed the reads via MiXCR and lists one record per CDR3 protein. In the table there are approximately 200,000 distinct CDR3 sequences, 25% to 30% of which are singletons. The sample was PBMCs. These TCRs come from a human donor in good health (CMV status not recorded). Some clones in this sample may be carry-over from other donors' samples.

CDR3 coding DNA: TGTGCCAGCAGCCATTCGACTAGCAAAAACATTCAGTACTTC. The encoded protein is CASSHSTSKNIQYF. The chain carries TRBV3-1 and TRBJ2-4, with D possibly matching TRBD2 (6 bases). V gave up 3 bases and J gave up 3 bases, with 9 bases separating them. Germline lookup yields CDR1 LGHDT and CDR2 YNNKEL (reference sequence). The CDR3 contains 14 residues.

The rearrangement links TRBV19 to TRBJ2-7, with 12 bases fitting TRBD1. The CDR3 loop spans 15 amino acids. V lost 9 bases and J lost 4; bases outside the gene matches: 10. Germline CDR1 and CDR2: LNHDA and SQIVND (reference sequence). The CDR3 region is CASAPGQGAAYEQYF. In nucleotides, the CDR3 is TGTGCCAGCGCTCCGGGACAGGGGGCGGCTTACGAGCAGTACTTC.

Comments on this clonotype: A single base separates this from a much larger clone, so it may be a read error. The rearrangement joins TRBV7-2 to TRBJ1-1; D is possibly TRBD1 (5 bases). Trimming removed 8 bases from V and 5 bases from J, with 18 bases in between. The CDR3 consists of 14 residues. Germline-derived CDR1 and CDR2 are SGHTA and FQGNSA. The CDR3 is CASRPPGAGTEAFF. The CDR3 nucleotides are TGTGCCAGCCGTCCGCCCGGGGCGGGGACTGAAGCTTTCTTT.

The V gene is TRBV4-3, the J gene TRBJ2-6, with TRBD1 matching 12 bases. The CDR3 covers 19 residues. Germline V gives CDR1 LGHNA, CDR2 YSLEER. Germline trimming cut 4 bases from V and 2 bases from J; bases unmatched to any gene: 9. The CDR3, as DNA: TGCGCCAGCAGCCTTTGGGACAGGGGGCCTGGGGCTGGGGCCAACGTCCTGACTTTC. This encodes CASSLWDRGPGAGANVLTF.

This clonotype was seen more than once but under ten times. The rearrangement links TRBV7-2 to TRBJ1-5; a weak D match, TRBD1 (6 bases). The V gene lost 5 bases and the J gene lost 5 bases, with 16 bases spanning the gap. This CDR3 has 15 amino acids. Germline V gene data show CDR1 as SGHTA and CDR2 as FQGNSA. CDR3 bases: TGTGCCAGCAGCCCCCGGCAGGGGTCGGATCAGCCCCAGCATTTT. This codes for CASSPRQGSDQPQHF.

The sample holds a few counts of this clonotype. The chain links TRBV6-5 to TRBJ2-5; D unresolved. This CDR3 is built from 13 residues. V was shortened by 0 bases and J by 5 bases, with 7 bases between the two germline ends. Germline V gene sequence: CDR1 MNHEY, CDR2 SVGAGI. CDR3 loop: CASSYSRSETQYF. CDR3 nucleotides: TGTGCCAGCAGTTACTCTAGGTCGGAGACCCAGTACTTC.

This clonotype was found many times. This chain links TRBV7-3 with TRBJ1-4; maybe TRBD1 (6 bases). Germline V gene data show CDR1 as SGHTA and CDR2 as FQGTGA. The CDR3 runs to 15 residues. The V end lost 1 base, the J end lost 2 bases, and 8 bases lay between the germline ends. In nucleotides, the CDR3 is TGTGCCAGCAGCTTAAACAGGGCTACTAATGAAAAACTGTTTTTT. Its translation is CASSLNRATNEKLFF.

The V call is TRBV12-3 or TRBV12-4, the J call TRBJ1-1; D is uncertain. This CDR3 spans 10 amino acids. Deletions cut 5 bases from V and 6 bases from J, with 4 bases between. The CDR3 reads CASSNSEAFF. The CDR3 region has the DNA TGTGCCAGCAGTAACTCTGAAGCTTTCTTT.

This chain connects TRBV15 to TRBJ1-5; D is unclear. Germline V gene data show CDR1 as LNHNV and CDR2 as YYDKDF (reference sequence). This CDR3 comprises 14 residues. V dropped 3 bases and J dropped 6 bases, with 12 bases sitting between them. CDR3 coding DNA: TGTGCCACCAGCAGTGGCTATTCGGGTCAGCCCCAGCATTTT. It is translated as CATSSGYSGQPQHF.

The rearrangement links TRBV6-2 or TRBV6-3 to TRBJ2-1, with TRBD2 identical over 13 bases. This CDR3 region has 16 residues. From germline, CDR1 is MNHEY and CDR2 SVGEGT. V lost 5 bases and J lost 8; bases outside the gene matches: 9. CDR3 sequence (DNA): TGTGCCAGCAGTCCCGGACGGACTAGCGGGGGATATGAGCAGTTCTTC. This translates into CASSPGRTSGGYEQFF.

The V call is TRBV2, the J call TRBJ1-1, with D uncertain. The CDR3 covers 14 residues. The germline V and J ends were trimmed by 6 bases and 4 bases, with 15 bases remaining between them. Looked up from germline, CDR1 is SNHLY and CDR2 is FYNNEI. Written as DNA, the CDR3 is TGTGCCAGCAGAGAACCCAACCAACCCACTGAAGCTTTCTTT. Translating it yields CASREPNQPTEAFF.

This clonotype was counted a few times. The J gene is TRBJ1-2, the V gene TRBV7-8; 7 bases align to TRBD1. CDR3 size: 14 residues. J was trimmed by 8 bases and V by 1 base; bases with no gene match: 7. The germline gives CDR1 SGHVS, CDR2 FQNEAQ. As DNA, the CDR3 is TGTGCCAGCAGCTTAGTCAGGGACAGTCGGGGCTACACCTTC. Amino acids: CASSLVRDSRGYTF. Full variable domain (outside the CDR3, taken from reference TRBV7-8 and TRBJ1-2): GAGVSQSPRYKVAKRGQDVALRCDPISGHVSLFWYQQALGQGPEFLTYFQNEAQLDKSGLPSDRFFAERPEGSVSTLKIQRTQQEDSAVYLCASSLVRDSRGYTFGSGTRLTVV.

Written as DNA, the CDR3 is TGTGCCAGCAGCCAAACAGCGGTCTATGGCTACACCTTC. It encodes CASSQTAVYGYTF. The chain carries TRBV14 and TRBJ1-2; D is ambiguous. The CDR3 runs to 13 residues. V was clipped by 2 bases and J by 4 bases, with 8 bases between them. Germline lookup yields CDR1 SGHDN and CDR2 FVKESK.

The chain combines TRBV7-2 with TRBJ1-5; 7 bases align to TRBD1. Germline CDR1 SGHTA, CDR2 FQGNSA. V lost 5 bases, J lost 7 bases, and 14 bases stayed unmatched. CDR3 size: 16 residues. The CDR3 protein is CTSSPGGGAVDQPQHF. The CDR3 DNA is TGTACCAGCAGCCCAGGAGGGGGCGCAGTTGACCAGCCCCAGCATTTT.

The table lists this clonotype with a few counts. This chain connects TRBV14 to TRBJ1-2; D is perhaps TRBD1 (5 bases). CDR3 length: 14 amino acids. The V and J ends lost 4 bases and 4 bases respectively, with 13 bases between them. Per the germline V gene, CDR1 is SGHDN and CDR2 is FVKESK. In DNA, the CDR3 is TGTGCCAGCAGCCCAGCCGGGACGTCCTATGGCTACACCTTC. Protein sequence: CASSPAGTSYGYTF.

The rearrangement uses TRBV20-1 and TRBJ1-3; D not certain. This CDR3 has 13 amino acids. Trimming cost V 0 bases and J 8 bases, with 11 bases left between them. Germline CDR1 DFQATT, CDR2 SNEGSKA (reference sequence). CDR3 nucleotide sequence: TGCAGTGCTAGAGACCAGTGGGTGGACACCATATATTTT. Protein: CSARDQWVDTIYF.

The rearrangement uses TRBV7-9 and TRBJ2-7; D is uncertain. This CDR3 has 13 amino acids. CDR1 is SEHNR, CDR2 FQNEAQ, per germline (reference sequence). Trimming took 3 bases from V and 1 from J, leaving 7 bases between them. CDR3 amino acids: CASSFGSSYEQYF. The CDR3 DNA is TGTGCCAGCAGCTTCGGATCTTCCTACGAGCAGTACTTC.

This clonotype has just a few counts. The CDR3 sequence is CASSIDQAYEQYF. CDR3 sequence (DNA): TGTGCCAGTAGTATCGACCAGGCCTACGAGCAGTACTTC. J is TRBJ2-7 and V is TRBV19; D is undetermined. The germline V and J ends were trimmed by 3 bases and 2 bases, with 8 bases remaining between them. Germline V lookup: CDR1 LNHDA, CDR2 SQIVND (reference sequence). The CDR3 length is 13 residues.

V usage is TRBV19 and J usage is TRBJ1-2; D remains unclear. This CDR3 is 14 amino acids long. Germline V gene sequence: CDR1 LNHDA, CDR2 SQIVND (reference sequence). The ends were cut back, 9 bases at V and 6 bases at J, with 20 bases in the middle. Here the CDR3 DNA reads TGTGCCAGCTACTCATCTCATCTGTACGATGGCTACACCTTC. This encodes CASYSSHLYDGYTF.

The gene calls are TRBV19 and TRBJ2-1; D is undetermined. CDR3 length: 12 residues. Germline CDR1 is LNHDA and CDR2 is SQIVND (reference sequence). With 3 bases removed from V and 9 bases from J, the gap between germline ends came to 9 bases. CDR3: CASSIPGSEQFF. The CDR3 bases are TGTGCCAGTAGTATTCCCGGAAGTGAGCAGTTCTTC.

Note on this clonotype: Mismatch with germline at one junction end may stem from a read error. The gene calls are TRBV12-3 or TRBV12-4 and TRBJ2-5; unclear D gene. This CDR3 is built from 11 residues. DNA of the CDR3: TGCGCCAGCAGCTTCGAAGAGACCCAGTACTTC. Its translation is CASSFEETQYF.

The DNA for the CDR3 is TGTGCCAGCAACTCCGCAGGGGGGGGAGCTTTCTTT. The encoded protein is CASNSAGGGAFF. The chain links TRBV6-6 to TRBJ1-1; 7 bases are a match to TRBD1. Germline trimming cut 7 bases from V and 10 bases from J; bases unmatched to any gene: 9. The CDR3 length is 12 residues. Germline V gene sequence: CDR1 MNHNY, CDR2 SVGAGI (reference sequence).

Here the CDR3 reads CASSYSFQNYGYTF. In DNA, the CDR3 is TGTGCCAGCAGTTACTCTTTCCAGAACTATGGCTACACCTTC. This chain joins TRBV6-5 and TRBJ1-2; no clear D. The CDR3 loop spans 14 amino acids. Trimming pared 0 bases from V and 2 bases from J, leaving 7 bases between. Germline V gives CDR1 MNHEY, CDR2 SVGAGI.

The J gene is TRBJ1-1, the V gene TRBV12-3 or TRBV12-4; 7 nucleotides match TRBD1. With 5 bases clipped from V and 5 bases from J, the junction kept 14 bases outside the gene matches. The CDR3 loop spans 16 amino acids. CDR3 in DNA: TGTGCCAGCAGTAAACCGCCGACAGGGATCGGAACTGAAGCTTTCTTT. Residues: CASSKPPTGIGTEAFF.

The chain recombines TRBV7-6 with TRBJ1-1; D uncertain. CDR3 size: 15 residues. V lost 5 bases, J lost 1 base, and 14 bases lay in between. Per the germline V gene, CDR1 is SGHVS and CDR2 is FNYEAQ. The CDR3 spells CASSQAPTGNTEAFF. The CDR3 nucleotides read TGTGCCAGCAGCCAAGCCCCGACGGGGAACACTGAAGCTTTCTTT.

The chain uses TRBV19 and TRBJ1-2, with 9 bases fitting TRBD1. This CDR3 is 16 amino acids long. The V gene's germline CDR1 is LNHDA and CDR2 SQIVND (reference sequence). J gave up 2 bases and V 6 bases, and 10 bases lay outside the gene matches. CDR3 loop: CASSRDRTGANYGYTF. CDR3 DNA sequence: TGTGCCAGTAGCAGGGATAGGACAGGGGCGAACTATGGCTACACCTTC.

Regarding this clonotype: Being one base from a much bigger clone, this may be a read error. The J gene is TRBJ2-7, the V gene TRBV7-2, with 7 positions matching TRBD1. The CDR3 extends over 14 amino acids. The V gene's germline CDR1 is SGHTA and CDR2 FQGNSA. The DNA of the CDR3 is TGTGCCAGCAGCTTGACCCGGGACAGCTACGAGCTGTACTTC. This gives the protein CASSLTRDSYELYF. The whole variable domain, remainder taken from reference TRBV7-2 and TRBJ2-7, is GAGVSQSPSNKVTEKGKDVELRCDPISGHTALYWYRQSLGQGLEFLIYFQGNSAPDKSGLPSDRFSAERTGGSVSTLTIQRTQQEDSAVYLCASSLTRDSYELYFGPGTRLTVT.

The CDR3 loop reads CASSFVGQGYEAFF. DNA of the CDR3: TGTGCCAGCAGCTTCGTCGGACAGGGATATGAAGCTTTCTTT. This chain joins TRBV11-2 and TRBJ1-1; TRBD1 agrees at 8 bases. In germline, CDR1 is SGHAT, CDR2 FQNNGV. This CDR3 has 14 amino acids. V dropped 3 bases and J dropped 7; count of bases not matched to a gene: 7.

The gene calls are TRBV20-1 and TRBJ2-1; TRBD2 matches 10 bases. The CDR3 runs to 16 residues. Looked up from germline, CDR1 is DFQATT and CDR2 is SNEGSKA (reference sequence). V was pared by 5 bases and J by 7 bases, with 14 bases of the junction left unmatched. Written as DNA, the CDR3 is TGCAGTGCTCCTAACTTCAATAGCGGGGGGCCTAATGAGCAGTTCTTC. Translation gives CSAPNFNSGGPNEQFF.